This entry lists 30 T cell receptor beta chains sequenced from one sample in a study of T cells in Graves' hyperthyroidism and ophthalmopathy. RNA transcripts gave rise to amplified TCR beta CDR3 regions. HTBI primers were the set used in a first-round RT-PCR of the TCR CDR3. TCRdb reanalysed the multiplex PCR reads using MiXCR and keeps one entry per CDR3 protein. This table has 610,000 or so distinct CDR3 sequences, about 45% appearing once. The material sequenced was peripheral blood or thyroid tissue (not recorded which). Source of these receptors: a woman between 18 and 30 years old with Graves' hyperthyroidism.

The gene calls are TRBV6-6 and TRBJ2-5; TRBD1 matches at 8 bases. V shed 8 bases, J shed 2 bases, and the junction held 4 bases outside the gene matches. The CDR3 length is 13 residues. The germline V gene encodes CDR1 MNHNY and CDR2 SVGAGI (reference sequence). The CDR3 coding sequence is TGTGCCAGCTGCAACAGGGGGCAAGAGACCCAGTACTTC. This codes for CASCNRGQETQYF.

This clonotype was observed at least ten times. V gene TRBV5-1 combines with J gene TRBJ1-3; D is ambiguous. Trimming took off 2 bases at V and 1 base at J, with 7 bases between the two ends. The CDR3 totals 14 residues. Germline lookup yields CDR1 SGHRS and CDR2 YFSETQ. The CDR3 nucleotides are TGCGCCAGCAGCTTCGAAGGGTCTGGAAACACCATATATTTT. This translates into CASSFEGSGNTIYF.

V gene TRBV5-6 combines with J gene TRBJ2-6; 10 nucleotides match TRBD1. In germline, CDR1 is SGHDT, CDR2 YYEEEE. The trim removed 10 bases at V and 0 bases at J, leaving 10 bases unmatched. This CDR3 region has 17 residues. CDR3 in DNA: TGTGCCTGGAGTGTCAGGACAGGGGGCTCTGGGGCCAACGTCCTGACTTTC. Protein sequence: CAWSVRTGGSGANVLTF.

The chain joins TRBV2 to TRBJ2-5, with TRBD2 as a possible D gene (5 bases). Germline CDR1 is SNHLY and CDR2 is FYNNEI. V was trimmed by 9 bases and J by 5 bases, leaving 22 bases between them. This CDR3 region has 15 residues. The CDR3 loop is CARTEVLGDGETQYF. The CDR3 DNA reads TGTGCCAGGACGGAGGTCCTCGGGGATGGGGAGACCCAGTACTTC.

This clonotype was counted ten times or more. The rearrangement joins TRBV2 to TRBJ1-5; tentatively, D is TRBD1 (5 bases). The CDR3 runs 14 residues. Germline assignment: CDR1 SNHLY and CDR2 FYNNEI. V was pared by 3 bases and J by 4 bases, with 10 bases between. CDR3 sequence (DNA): TGTGCCAGCAGTGACCAGGGCTCTAATCAGCCCCAGCATTTT. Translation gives CASSDQGSNQPQHF.

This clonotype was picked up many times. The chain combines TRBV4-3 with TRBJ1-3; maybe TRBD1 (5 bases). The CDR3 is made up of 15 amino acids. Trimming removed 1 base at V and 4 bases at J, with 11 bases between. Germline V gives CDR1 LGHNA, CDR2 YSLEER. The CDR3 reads CASSQVTGLGNTIYF. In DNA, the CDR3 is TGCGCCAGCAGCCAAGTAACAGGCTTAGGAAACACCATATATTTT.

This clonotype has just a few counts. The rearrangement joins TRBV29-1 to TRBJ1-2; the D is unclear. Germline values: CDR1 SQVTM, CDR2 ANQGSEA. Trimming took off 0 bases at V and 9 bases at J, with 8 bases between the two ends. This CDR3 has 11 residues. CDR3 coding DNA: TGCAGCGTTGAAGACGGGCAGAGCTACACCTTC. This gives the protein CSVEDGQSYTF.

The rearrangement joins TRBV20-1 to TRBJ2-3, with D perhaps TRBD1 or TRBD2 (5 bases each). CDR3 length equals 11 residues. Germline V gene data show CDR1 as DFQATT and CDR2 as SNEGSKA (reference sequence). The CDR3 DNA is TGCCGGGGCGGGAGCACAGATACGCAGTATTTT. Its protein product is CRGGSTDTQYF.

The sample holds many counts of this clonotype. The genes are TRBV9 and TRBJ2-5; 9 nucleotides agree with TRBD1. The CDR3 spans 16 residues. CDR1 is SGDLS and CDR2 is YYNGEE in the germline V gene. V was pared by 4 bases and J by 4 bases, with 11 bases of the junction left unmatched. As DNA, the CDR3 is TGTGCCAGCAGCCACACCAGGACAGGGGATGTAGAGACCCAGTACTTC. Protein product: CASSHTRTGDVETQYF.

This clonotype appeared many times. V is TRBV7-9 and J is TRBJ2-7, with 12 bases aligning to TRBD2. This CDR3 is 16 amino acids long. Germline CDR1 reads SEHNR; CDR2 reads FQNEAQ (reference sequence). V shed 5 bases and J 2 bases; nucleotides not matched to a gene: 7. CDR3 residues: CASSQGTSGFAYEQYF. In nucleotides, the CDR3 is TGTGCCAGCAGCCAGGGGACTAGCGGGTTTGCCTACGAGCAGTACTTC. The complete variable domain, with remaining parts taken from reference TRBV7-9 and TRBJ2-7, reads DTGVSQNPRHKITKRGQNVTFRCDPISEHNRLYWYRQTLGQGPEFLTYFQNEAQLEKSRLLSDRFSAERPKGSFSTLEIQRTEQGDSAMYLCASSQGTSGFAYEQYFGPGTRLTVT.

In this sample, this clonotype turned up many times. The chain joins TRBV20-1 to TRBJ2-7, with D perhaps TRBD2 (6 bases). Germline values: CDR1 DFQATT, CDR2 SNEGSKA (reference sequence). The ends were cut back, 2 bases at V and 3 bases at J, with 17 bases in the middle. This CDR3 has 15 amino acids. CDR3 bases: TGCAGTGCTAGATCCCTCAGCGGGCTTAACTACGAGCAGTACTTC. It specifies CSARSLSGLNYEQYF.

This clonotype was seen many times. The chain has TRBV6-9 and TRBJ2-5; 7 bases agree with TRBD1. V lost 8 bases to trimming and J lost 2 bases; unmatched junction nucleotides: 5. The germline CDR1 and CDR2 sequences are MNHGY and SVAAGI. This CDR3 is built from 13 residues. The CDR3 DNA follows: TGTGCCAGCCCCCCGGGACAGCAAGAGACCCAGTACTTC. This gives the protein CASPPGQQETQYF.

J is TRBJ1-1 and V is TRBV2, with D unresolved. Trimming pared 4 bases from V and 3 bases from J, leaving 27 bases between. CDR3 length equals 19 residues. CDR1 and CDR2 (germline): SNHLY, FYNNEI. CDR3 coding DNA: TGTGCCAGCAGTGTGGCTAGCGGCCTCTACAATGAGCAGTACACTGAAGCTTTCTTT. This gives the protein CASSVASGLYNEQYTEAFF. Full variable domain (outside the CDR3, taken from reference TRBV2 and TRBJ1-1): EPEVTQTPSHQVTQMGQEVILRCVPISNHLYFYWYRQILGQKVEFLVSFYNNEISEKSEIFDDQFSVERPDGSNFTLKIRSTKLEDSAMYFCASSVASGLYNEQYTEAFFGQGTRLTVV.

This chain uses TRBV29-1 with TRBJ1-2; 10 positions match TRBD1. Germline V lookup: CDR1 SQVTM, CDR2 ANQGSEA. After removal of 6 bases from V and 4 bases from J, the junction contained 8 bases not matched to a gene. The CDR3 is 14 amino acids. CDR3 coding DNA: TGCAGCGTCTCCCCCCGGGACAGGGGCTATGGCTACACCTTC. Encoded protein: CSVSPRDRGYGYTF.

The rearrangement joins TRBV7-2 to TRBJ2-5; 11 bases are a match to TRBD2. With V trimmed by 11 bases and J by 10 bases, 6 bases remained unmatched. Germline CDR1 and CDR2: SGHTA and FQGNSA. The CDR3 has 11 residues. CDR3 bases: TGTGCCGGTTCGACTAGCGGGATCCAGTACTTC. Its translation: CAGSTSGIQYF.

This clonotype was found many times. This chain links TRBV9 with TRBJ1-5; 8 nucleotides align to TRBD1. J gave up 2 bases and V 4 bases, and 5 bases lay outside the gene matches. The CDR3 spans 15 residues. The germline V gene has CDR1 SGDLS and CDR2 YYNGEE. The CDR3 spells CASSRGQEGNQPQHF. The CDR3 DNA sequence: TGTGCCAGCAGCCGGGGACAGGAAGGCAATCAGCCCCAGCATTTT.

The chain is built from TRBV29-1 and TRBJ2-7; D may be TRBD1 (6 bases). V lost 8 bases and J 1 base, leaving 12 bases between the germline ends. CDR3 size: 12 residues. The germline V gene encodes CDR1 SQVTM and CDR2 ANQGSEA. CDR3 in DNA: TGCAGCCACAGGGTAGAGTCCTACGAGCAGTACTTC. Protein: CSHRVESYEQYF.

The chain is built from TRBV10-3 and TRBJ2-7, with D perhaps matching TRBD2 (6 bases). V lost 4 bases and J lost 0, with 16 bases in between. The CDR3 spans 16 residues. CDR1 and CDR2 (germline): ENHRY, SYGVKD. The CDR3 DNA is TGTGCCATCAGTGGGGACGGGACTCCGAGCTCCTACGAGCAGTACTTC. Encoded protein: CAISGDGTPSSYEQYF.

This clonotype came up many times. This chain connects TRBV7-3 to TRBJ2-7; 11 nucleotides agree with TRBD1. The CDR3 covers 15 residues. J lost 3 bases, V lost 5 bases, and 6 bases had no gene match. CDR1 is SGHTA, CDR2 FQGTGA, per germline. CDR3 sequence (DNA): TGTGCCAGCAGCAAACTGGGACAGGGGGACTACGAGCAGTACTTC. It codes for CASSKLGQGDYEQYF.

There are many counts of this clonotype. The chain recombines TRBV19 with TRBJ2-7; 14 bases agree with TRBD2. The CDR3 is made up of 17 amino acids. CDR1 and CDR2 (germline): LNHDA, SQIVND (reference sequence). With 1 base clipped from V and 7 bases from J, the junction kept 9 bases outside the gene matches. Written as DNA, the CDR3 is TGTGCCAGTAGTATAGCATACGGACTAGCGGGAGGTTTGGAGCAGTACTTC. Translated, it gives CASSIAYGLAGGLEQYF.

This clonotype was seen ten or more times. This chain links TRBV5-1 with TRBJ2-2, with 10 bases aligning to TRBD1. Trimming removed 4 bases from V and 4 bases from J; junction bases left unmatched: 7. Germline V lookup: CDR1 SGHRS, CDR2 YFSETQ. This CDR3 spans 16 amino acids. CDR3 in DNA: TGCGCCAGCAGCAACGACAGGGGGCGAAGCACCGGGGAGCTGTTTTTT. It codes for CASSNDRGRSTGELFF. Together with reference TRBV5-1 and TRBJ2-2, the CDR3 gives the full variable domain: KAGVTQTPRYLIKTRGQQVTLSCSPISGHRSVSWYQQTPGQGLQFLFEYFSETQRNKGNFPGRFSGRQFSNSRSEMNVSTLELGDSALYLCASSNDRGRSTGELFFGEGSRLTVL.

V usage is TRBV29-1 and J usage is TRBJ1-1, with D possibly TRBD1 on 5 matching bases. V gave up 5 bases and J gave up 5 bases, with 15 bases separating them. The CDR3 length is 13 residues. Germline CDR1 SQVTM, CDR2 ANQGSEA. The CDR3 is CSVRAGTGTEAFF. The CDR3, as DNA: TGCAGCGTTCGGGCAGGGACGGGTACTGAAGCTTTCTTT.

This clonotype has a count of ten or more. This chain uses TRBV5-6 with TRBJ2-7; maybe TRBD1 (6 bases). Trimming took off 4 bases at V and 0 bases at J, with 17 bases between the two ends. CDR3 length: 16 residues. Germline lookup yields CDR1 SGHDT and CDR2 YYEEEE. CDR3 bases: TGTGCCAGCAGCCCCGTCGGACAGCCGGCCTCCTACGAGCAGTACTTC. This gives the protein CASSPVGQPASYEQYF.

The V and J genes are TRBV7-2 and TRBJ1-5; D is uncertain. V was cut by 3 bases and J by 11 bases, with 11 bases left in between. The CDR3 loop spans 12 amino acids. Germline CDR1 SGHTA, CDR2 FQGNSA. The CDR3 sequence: CASSFAEETQHF. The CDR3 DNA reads TGTGCCAGCAGCTTTGCAGAAGAGACCCAGCATTTT.

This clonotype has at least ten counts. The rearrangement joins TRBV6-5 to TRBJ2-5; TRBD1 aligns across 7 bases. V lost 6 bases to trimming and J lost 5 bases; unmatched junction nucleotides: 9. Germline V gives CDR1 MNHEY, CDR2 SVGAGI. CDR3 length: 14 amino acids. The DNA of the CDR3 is TGTGCCAGCAGGGGAACAGGGGAAGGGGAGACCCAGTACTTC. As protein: CASRGTGEGETQYF.

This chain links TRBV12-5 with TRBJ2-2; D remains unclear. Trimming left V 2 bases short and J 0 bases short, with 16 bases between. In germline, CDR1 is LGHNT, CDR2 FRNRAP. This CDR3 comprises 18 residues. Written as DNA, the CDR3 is TGTGCTAGTGGTTTGCAGCCCCTTCAGACCTCGAACACCGGGGAGCTGTTTTTT. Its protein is CASGLQPLQTSNTGELFF.

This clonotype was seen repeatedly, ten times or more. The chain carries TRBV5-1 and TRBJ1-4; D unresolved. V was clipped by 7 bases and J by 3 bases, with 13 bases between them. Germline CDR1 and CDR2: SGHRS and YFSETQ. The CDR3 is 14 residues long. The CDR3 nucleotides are TGCGCCAGCGGCGAGAGGAATTCTAATGAAAAACTGTTTTTT. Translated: CASGERNSNEKLFF.

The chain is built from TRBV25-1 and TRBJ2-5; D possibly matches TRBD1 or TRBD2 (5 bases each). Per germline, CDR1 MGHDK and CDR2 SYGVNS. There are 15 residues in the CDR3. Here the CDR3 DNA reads TGTGCTAGCGCAATCGAGGGGAGAAGGCGGGAGACCCAGTACTTC. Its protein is CASAIEGRRRETQYF.

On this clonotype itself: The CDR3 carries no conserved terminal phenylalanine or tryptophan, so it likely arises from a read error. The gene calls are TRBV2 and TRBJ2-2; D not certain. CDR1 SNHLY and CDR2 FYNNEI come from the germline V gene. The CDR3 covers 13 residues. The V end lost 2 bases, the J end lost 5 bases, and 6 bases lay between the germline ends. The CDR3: CASSERGTGELFS. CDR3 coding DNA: TGTGCCAGCAGTGAACGTGGAACCGGGGAGCTGTTTTCT.

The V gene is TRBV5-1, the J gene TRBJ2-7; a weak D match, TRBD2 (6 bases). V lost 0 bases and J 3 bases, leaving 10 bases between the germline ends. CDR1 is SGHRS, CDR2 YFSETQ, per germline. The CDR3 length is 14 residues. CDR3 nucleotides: TGCGCCAGCAGCTTGGACGACGGGAGCTACGAGCAGTACTTC. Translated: CASSLDDGSYEQYF.